Following are 21 T cell receptor beta chains from one sample sequenced in a study of T cell responses to AZD1222 COVID-19 vaccine (dated by TCRdb to about 2021). This specimen's time point label, interpreted: baseline before first vaccination. The library came from the immunoSEQ multiplex PCR assay. In its TCRdb copy, this immuneACCESS table keeps in-frame sequences only and misses some clones. Where compared with another copy, unresolved V genes explain less than half of these, and the others have no known cause. The sample profile shows approximately 120,000 clones; approximately 90% of them were found once. The ten biggest clones cover approximately 12% of the sample. The sequences come from peripheral blood, collected on day 0 of AZD1222 vaccination. These receptors all stem from an adult in good health.

This sequence joins TRBV7-2 and TRBJ2-7; 9 positions agree with TRBD2. J lost 7 bases, V lost 5 bases, and 12 bases had no gene match. The germline V gene has CDR1 SGHTA and CDR2 FQGNSA. This CDR3 is 15 amino acids long. The CDR3 sequence: CASSPLGAGGEEQYF. The DNA for the CDR3 is TGTGCCAGCAGCCCCCTAGGGGCGGGGGGGGAAGAGCAGTACTTC.

This clone appeared once. V is TRBV30 and J is TRBJ2-1, with 14 bases fitting TRBD2. The V gene end was trimmed by 2 bases and the J gene end by 6 bases; junction bases not matched to a gene: 3. This CDR3 contains 15 residues. The germline V gene has CDR1 GTSNPN and CDR2 SVGIG (reference sequence). CDR3 region: CAWSIGTSGSNEQFF. The DNA for the CDR3 is TGTGCCTGGAGTATCGGGACTAGCGGGAGCAATGAGCAGTTCTTC.

CDR3 amino acids: CASSYLPAANYGYTF. The CDR3 DNA reads TGTGCCAGCAGTTACCTCCCCGCAGCTAACTATGGCTACACCTTC. The chain joins TRBV6-5 to TRBJ1-2; D gene uncertain. Germline V gives CDR1 MNHEY, CDR2 SVGAGI. The ends were cut back, 2 bases at V and 0 bases at J, with 10 bases in the middle. CDR3 size: 15 residues.

The gene calls are TRBV6-6 and TRBJ2-2, with no clear D. Germline values: CDR1 MNHNY, CDR2 SVGAGI (reference sequence). Trimming took off 6 bases at V and 3 bases at J, with 2 bases between the two ends. CDR3 size: 11 residues. CDR3 in amino acids: CASRHTGELFF. CDR3 nucleotide sequence: TGTGCCAGCAGGCACACCGGGGAGCTGTTTTTT.

The genes are TRBV2 and TRBJ1-6; D gene ambiguous. Trimming removed 4 bases at V and 7 bases at J, with 14 bases between. This CDR3 contains 15 residues. Germline loops: CDR1 SNHLY, CDR2 FYNNEI. CDR3 loop: CASSVGSVVNSPLHF. CDR3 coding DNA: TGTGCCAGCAGTGTAGGCAGTGTTGTCAATTCACCCCTCCACTTT.

The chain employs TRBV11-2 and TRBJ2-1; D is perhaps TRBD2 (6 bases). V was clipped by 2 bases and J by 3 bases, with 14 bases between them. The CDR3 consists of 16 residues. Germline V gene lookup returns CDR1 SGHAT and CDR2 FQNNGV. Here the CDR3 reads CASSLSRTTIYNEQFF. In DNA form, the CDR3 reads TGTGCCAGCAGCTTAAGCCGGACTACCATCTACAATGAGCAGTTCTTC.

This chain connects TRBV25-1 to TRBJ2-5, with 9 bases aligning to TRBD1. The germline V gene encodes CDR1 MGHDK and CDR2 SYGVNS. There are 15 residues in the CDR3. V dropped 1 base and J dropped 4; count of bases not matched to a gene: 4. The CDR3 nucleotides read TGTGCCAGCAGTGAATGGGTGGACAGGGGAGAGACCCAGTACTTC. It encodes CASSEWVDRGETQYF.

The chain couples TRBV30 to TRBJ1-5, with D perhaps TRBD1 (6 bases). CDR1 is GTSNPN and CDR2 is SVGIG in the germline V gene (reference sequence). Trimming removed 5 bases from V and 3 bases from J, with 8 bases in between. The CDR3 consists of 12 residues. CDR3 sequence reads: CAWDRINQPQHF. For the CDR3, the DNA is TGTGCCTGGGACAGGATCAATCAGCCCCAGCATTTT.

The sample holds one count of this clone. The chain has TRBV4-1 and TRBJ2-2; 16 nucleotides line up with TRBD2. Germline CDR1 reads MGHRA; CDR2 reads YSYEKL. V lost 2 bases to trimming and J lost 0 bases; unmatched junction nucleotides: 6. CDR3 length equals 20 residues. The CDR3 DNA follows: TGCGCCAGCAGCCAATTGGGACTAGCGGGAGGGCCTGCGAACACCGGGGAGCTGTTTTTT. It yields the protein CASSQLGLAGGPANTGELFF.

This chain connects TRBV5-1 to TRBJ2-1; D call uncertain. Trimming pared 1 base from V and 1 base from J, leaving 6 bases between. In germline, CDR1 is SGHRS, CDR2 YFSETQ. This CDR3 is built from 14 residues. The CDR3 here is CASSLLGSYNEQFF. The CDR3 DNA reads TGCGCCAGCAGCTTGCTAGGGTCCTACAATGAGCAGTTCTTC.

V gene TRBV11-2 combines with J gene TRBJ1-1; weak D call: TRBD1 (5 bases). The CDR3 is made up of 19 amino acids. Trimming shortened V by 2 bases and J by 0 bases, and 22 bases separated the two germline ends. The germline gives CDR1 SGHAT, CDR2 FQNNGV. CDR3 region: CASSLWSRDNMNMNTEAFF. The CDR3 nucleotides are TGTGCCAGCAGCTTATGGAGCAGGGATAATATGAACATGAACACTGAAGCTTTCTTT.

CDR3 amino acids: CASSQGPVAAPGNTIYF. CDR3 nucleotides: TGTGCCAGCAGCCAAGGTCCTGTAGCCGCACCTGGAAACACCATATATTTT. The V call is TRBV14, the J call TRBJ1-3; D uncertain. Looked up from germline, CDR1 is SGHDN and CDR2 is FVKESK. The CDR3 sequence is 17 residues long. The germline V and J ends were trimmed by 1 base and 2 bases, with 15 bases remaining between them.

V is TRBV6-5 and J is TRBJ2-3; 7 nucleotides match TRBD2. The CDR3 is 16 amino acids. Germline values: CDR1 MNHEY, CDR2 SVGAGI. With V trimmed by 0 bases and J by 1 base, 4 bases remained unmatched. CDR3 coding DNA: TGTGCCAGCAGTTACTCGCCAGCGGGGCGCACAGATACGCAGTATTTT. It translates to CASSYSPAGRTDTQYF.

The chain links TRBV27 to TRBJ2-5; weak D call: TRBD1 (6 bases). Germline V lookup: CDR1 MNHEY, CDR2 SMNVEV (reference sequence). Trimming removed 2 bases from V and 10 bases from J, with 20 bases in between. The CDR3 loop spans 15 amino acids. CDR3: CASSLTGRPGNGQYF. For the CDR3, the DNA is TGTGCCAGCAGTTTAACAGGGCGCCCGGGGAATGGCCAGTACTTC.

The V call is TRBV18, the J call TRBJ2-7; TRBD1 might be the D (6 bases). Trimming left V 4 bases short and J 5 bases short, with 9 bases between. There are 12 residues in the CDR3. The germline V gene has CDR1 KGHSH and CDR2 LQKENI. The CDR3 DNA sequence: TGTGCCAGCTCACAACAGGGTAACGAGCAGTACTTC. Its protein is CASSQQGNEQYF.

The gene calls are TRBV23-1 and TRBJ2-2; D might be TRBD1 (5 bases). TRBV23-1 is flagged as an ORF with uncertain function. Trimming pared 0 bases from V and 3 bases from J, leaving 11 bases between. This CDR3 is built from 16 residues. CDR3 DNA sequence: TGCGCCAGCAGTCAATCATTCAGGGTCGACACCGGGGAGCTGTTTTTT. Protein product: CASSQSFRVDTGELFF.

The V and J genes are TRBV18 and TRBJ1-5; tentatively, D is TRBD1 (5 bases). The germline CDR1 and CDR2 sequences are KGHSH and LQKENI. Trimming left V 3 bases short and J 1 base short, with 13 bases between. This CDR3 contains 16 residues. The CDR3 here is CASSPLGTGSNQPQHF. The DNA for the CDR3 is TGTGCCAGCTCACCCCTAGGAACAGGAAGCAATCAGCCCCAGCATTTT.

The chain uses TRBV6-4 and TRBJ1-4; D not resolved. CDR3 length equals 15 residues. Germline-derived CDR1 and CDR2 are MRHNA and SNTAGT. Trimming took off 6 bases at V and 3 bases at J, with 14 bases between the two ends. The CDR3 here is CASSDGGSPNEKLFF. The CDR3 bases are TGTGCCAGCAGCGATGGAGGGAGTCCTAATGAAAAACTGTTTTTT.

The V gene is TRBV7-8, the J gene TRBJ1-1; TRBD1 matches at 7 bases. The junction had 10 bases not matched to a gene; V was cut back by 4 bases and J by 2 bases. Per germline, CDR1 SGHVS and CDR2 FQNEAQ. The CDR3 is 16 residues long. The CDR3 region is CASSSRSGTDNTEAFF. For the CDR3, the DNA is TGTGCCAGCAGCTCCCGAAGCGGGACAGATAACACTGAAGCTTTCTTT.

The CDR3 DNA reads as TGTGCCAGCAGCAAAGCGGCATTGTATAATTCACCCCTCCACTTT. Its translation is CASSKAALYNSPLHF. V usage is TRBV21-1 and J usage is TRBJ1-6; TRBD1 is the table's D call and was not checked against the DNA. TRBV21-1 is listed as a pseudogene. The CDR3 loop spans 15 amino acids.

The chain combines TRBV28 with TRBJ1-4, with 8 nucleotides matching TRBD1. J was trimmed by 16 bases and V by 4 bases; bases with no gene match: 11. CDR3 length equals 13 residues. The germline V gene has CDR1 MDHEN and CDR2 SYDVKM. In DNA, the CDR3 is TGTGCCAGCAGTTCCCGCCCCGGGACAGGAAAGTTTTTT. Its protein product is CASSSRPGTGKFF.